These T cell receptor beta chains were read from a single sample in a study of follicular helper T cells after annual influenza vaccination. TCRdb's copy holds only in-frame clones and misses some; the assay was immunoSEQ multiplex PCR. This table has over 25,000 clones, roughly 80% appearing once. This sample comprised CXCR5+ CD38- circulating T follicular helper cells from blood, obtained on the day of influenza vaccination. Every receptor here comes from an adult who received the influenza vaccine. The CDR3 runs from the conserved cysteine through the conserved F or W. The order of the fields is CDR3 protein, CDR3 DNA, clone size, V gene, J gene, D gene, CDR3 length. The D gene is left open where the match is weak. The size field is filled for only some rows; it gives once, few, many or a size class.

CASSLRGATDTQYF	TGTGCCAGCAGTTTACGCGGGGCTACAGATACGCAGTATTTT	-	TRBV28	TRBJ2-3	-	14
CAWSVGGVPSYEQYF	TGTGCCTGGAGTGTAGGGGGGGTCCCCTCCTACGAGCAGTACTTC	-	TRBV30	TRBJ2-7	-	15
CASRVVDNSPLHF	TGTGCCAGCAGGGTAGTCGATAATTCACCCCTCCACTTT	-	TRBV14	TRBJ1-6	-	13
CASSPGLSYEQYF	TGCGCCAGCAGCCCCGGACTTTCCTACGAGCAGTACTTC	-	TRBV5-1	TRBJ2-7	-	13
CASRLALSSYNEQFF	TGTGCCAGCAGGCTAGCGTTGAGCTCCTACAATGAGCAGTTCTTC	once	TRBV2	TRBJ2-1	-	15
CAISDQGSFTEAFF	TGTGCCATCAGTGACCAGGGGTCGTTCACTGAAGCTTTCTTT	-	TRBV10-3	TRBJ1-1	-	14
CASSQDPARGYNEQFF	TGCGCCAGCAGCCAAGATCCTGCCAGGGGCTACAATGAGCAGTTCTTC	-	TRBV4-1	TRBJ2-1	-	16
CSVERRRGLNTEAFF	TGCAGCGTTGAGAGGCGGCGGGGATTGAACACTGAAGCTTTCTTT	-	TRBV29-1	TRBJ1-1	-	15
CASSLTSGTYEQYF	TGCGCCAGCAGCTTAACTAGCGGGACCTACGAGCAGTACTTC	-	TRBV5-1	TRBJ2-7	TRBD2	14
CASSRQEETQYF	TGTGCCAGCAGCCGACAGGAAGAGACCCAGTACTTC	-	TRBV7-2	TRBJ2-5	-	12
CASSLTGTGNQPQHF	TGTGCCAGCAGCTTGACCGGGACAGGGAATCAGCCCCAGCATTTT	-	TRBV5-5	TRBJ1-5	TRBD1	15
CASSFDRESYNEQFF	TGTGCCAGCAGTTTCGACAGGGAATCCTACAATGAGCAGTTCTTC	-	TRBV27	TRBJ2-1	TRBD1	15
CASSLGGRRLNTEAFF	TGTGCCAGCAGCTTAGGCGGGAGGAGGCTGAACACTGAAGCTTTCTTT	once	TRBV7-2	TRBJ1-1	-	16
CASSFQRADTQYF	TGTGCCAGCAGCTTCCAGCGAGCGGATACGCAGTATTTT	-	TRBV11-3	TRBJ2-3	-	13
CASSFAGTGDGGYTF	TGTGCCAGCAGTTTCGCCGGGACAGGGGATGGCGGCTACACCTTC	-	TRBV2	TRBJ1-2	TRBD1	15
CASRYGAGGENGYTF	TGTGCCTCGCGCTATGGGGCGGGGGGGGAGAATGGCTACACCTTC	-	TRBV30	TRBJ1-2	-	15
CASSVAGWTGELFF	TGTGCCAGCAGCGTAGCCGGGTGGACCGGGGAGCTGTTTTTT	-	TRBV9	TRBJ2-2	-	14
CASSRDRTTNEKLFF	TGCGCCAGCAGCCGGGACAGAACAACTAATGAAAAACTGTTTTTT	-	TRBV5-1	TRBJ1-4	TRBD1	15
CASSSAGKYQETQYF	TGCGCCAGCAGCTCAGCGGGAAAGTACCAAGAGACCCAGTACTTC	-	TRBV5-1	TRBJ2-5	TRBD2	15
CASRNFGTGGEQYF	TGCGCCAGCAGAAATTTCGGAACAGGGGGCGAGCAGTACTTC	-	TRBV5-1	TRBJ2-7	TRBD1	14
CASSIDRQRGRSNQPQHF	TGTGCCAGTAGTATAGATCGGCAGAGGGGGAGAAGCAATCAGCCCCAGCATTTT	-	TRBV19	TRBJ1-5	-	18
CASSPRHVQETQYF	TGTGCCAGCAGCCCCCGACATGTCCAAGAGACCCAGTACTTC	-	TRBV7-2	TRBJ2-5	-	14
CASSYGTGLNEQFF	TGTGCCAGCAGTTACGGGACAGGGCTCAATGAGCAGTTCTTC	-	TRBV6-6	TRBJ2-1	TRBD1	14
CASSAHDSGEKLFF	TGTGCCAGCAGCGCACACGATAGCGGGGAAAAACTGTTTTTT	once	TRBV9	TRBJ1-4	-	14
CASSESRLSGEQYF	TGTGCCAGCAGTGAATCTCGACTGAGCGGTGAGCAGTACTTC	-	TRBV2	TRBJ2-7	-	14